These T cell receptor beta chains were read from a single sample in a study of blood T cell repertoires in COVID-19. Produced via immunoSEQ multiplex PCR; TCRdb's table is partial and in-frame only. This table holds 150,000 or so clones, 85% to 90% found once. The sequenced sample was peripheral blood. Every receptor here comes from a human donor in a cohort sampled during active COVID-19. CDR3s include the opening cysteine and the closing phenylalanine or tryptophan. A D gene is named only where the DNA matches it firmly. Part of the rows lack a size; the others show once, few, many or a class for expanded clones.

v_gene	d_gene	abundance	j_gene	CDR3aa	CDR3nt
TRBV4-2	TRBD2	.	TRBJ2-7	CASSLDPSGDYEQYF	TGTGCCAGCAGCCTTGACCCTAGCGGGGACTACGAGCAGTACTTC
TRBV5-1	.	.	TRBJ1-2	CASSLEFGGANGYTF	TGCGCCAGCAGCTTGGAATTCGGGGGAGCAAATGGCTACACCTTC
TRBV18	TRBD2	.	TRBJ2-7	CASSPGGLAGDLGEQYF	TGTGCCAGCTCACCCGGCGGCCTAGCGGGTGACCTGGGGGAGCAGTACTTC
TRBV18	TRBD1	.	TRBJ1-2	CASSPRTGDRGYTF	TGTGCCAGCTCACCCCGGACAGGGGATAGGGGCTACACCTTC
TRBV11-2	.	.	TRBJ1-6	CASTRPGRESSYNSPLHF	TGTGCCAGCACCAGACCGGGGAGGGAGAGCTCCTATAATTCACCCCTCCACTTT
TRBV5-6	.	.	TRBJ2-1	CASSFVTGTRYNEQFF	TGTGCCAGCAGCTTTGTTACAGGGACCCGCTACAATGAGCAGTTCTTC
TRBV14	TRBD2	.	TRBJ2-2	CASSQTSGGVPRTGELFF	TGTGCCAGCAGCCAAACTAGCGGGGGGGTGCCCAGGACCGGGGAGCTGTTTTTT
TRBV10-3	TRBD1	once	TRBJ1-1	CAISESGTENTEAFF	TGTGCCATCAGTGAGTCGGGGACAGAGAACACTGAAGCTTTCTTT
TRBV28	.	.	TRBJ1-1	CASRDTRGSFTEAFF	TGTGCCAGCAGAGACACCAGGGGAAGTTTTACTGAAGCTTTCTTT
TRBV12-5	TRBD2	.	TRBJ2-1	CASGLGLAGLNEQFF	TGTGCTAGTGGTTTGGGGCTAGCGGGATTGAATGAGCAGTTCTTC
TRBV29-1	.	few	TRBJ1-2	CSVGGRPNYGYTF	TGCAGCGTTGGTGGCAGGCCGAACTATGGCTACACCTTC
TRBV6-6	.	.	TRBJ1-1	CASSSPPRTEAFF	TGTGCCAGCAGTTCCCCGCCGAGGACTGAAGCTTTCTTT
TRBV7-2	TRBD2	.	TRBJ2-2	CASSLWTSGGTNTGELFF	TGTGCCAGCAGCCTCTGGACTAGCGGGGGGACGAACACCGGGGAGCTGTTTTTT
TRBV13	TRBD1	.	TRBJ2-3	CASSPTPDRGRRDTQYF	TGTGCCAGCAGCCCGACCCCCGACAGGGGGCGAAGGGATACGCAGTATTTT
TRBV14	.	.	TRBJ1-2	CASSQDAQGIGYTF	TGTGCCAGCAGCCAAGATGCACAGGGCATTGGCTACACCTTC
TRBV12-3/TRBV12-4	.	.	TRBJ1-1	CASSFGSTEAFF	TGTGCCAGCAGTTTTGGGAGCACTGAAGCTTTCTTT